This T cell receptor beta chain was profiled in a study of tumor and adjacent non-tumor tissue in lung cancer. General study points: Top 100 clones took a larger repertoire share in normal lung.

Per germline, CDR1 SGHNT and CDR2 YENEEA. There are 12 residues in the CDR3. V gave up 1 base and J gave up 14 bases, with 13 bases separating them. Note on this clonotype: No antigen is known for it.

This sample's RNA came from whole unsorted tissue. This non-tumor lung sample came from over 3 cm beyond the tumor edge. Between August and November 2014, newly diagnosed, chemotherapy-naive lung cancer patients underwent thoracic surgery in China. TCRbeta libraries were built with three rounds of nested PCR, modified from ARM-PCR. TCRdb analysed the multiplex PCR reads with MiXCR anew, one entry per CDR3 protein. Among 81,000 or so distinct CDR3 sequences listed, approximately 78% were seen once. The sample taken for sequencing was distant non-tumor lung tissue. The sequence came from a man between 60 and 70 years old with non-small cell lung cancer. The gene calls are TRBV11-3 and TRBJ2-3; no clear D. The CDR3 DNA reads as TGTGCCAGCAGCTTAGGGGCGGCCAATTGGTATTTT. Its translation: CASSLGAANWYF. The complete variable domain, with remaining parts taken from reference TRBV11-3 and TRBJ2-3, reads EAGVVQSPRYKIIEKKQPVAFWCNPISGHNTLYWYLQNLGQGPELLIRYENEEAVDDSQLPKDRFSAERLKGVDSTLKIQPAELGDSAVYLCASSLGAANWYFGPGTRLTVL.